This TCR beta chain appears in the sequencing data of a study of tumor and adjacent non-tumor tissue in lung cancer. Overall study: On average, productive TCRbeta reads reached some 4.2 million per sample.

The germline V gene encodes CDR1 SQVTM and CDR2 ANQGSEA. This CDR3 region has 14 residues. V was clipped by 5 bases and J by 1 base, with 14 bases between them. A modified ARM-PCR protocol with three rounds of nested PCR amplified TCRbeta. TCRdb re-derived calls from the multiplex PCR reads in MiXCR, one entry per CDR3 protein. The data show roughly 49,000 distinct CDR3 sequences, 74% seen once. Overall study results and limits: Normal lung showed higher cumulative top 100 clone frequency than tumor. Tumor TCR diversity, when higher, was linked to shorter survival.

This clonotype is labeled as medium-sized. Its cognate antigen is unknown. This sample's RNA came from whole unsorted tissue. This non-tumor lung sample came from over 3 cm beyond the tumor edge. The V call is TRBV29-1, the J call TRBJ1-1; tentatively, D is TRBD1 (6 bases). Sequenced input: distant non-tumor lung tissue. The source of this sequence is a woman aged 60-75 years with non-small cell lung cancer. CDR3 in amino acids: CSVLEGGSNTEAFF. The CDR3 bases are TGCAGCGTTCTGGAGGGGGGGTCGAACACTGAAGCTTTCTTT.